There are a few counts of the clone carrying this T cell receptor (beta chain). Its target is unknown. This sample is part of a study of blood T cells in healthy people across ages. The V and J ends lost 4 bases and 2 bases, in that order; junction bases with no gene match: 7. The CDR3 covers 15 residues. Germline assignment: CDR1 LGHNT and CDR2 FRNRAP. Whole-study findings and limits: TCR beta diversity correlated strongly with naive T cell percentage.

A second PCR of roughly 7 to 11 cycles used a sample-barcoded 5' primer and a J-beta primer mix. From the 5' RACE reads, TCRdb called clonotypes with MiXCR, one entry per CDR3 protein. The sample shows about 570,000 distinct CDR3 sequences, 25% to 30% of them seen only once. The sequence derives from a woman in her sixties or seventies in good health. The rearrangement uses TRBV12-5 and TRBJ2-5; 7 bases are a match to TRBD1. Sequenced material: blood. CDR3: CASGSGQLEQETQYF. CDR3 coding DNA: TGTGCTAGTGGTTCGGGACAGCTAGAACAAGAGACCCAGTACTTC.